This record covers a single T cell receptor beta chain. In the authors' workflow: Nucleated cell number was recorded as an estimate derived from reference gene primer amplification. TCRdb's table, derived via immunoSEQ multiplex PCR, lists solely in-frame clones and lacks some. From that table come the V and J calls and clone size; the DNA was used to work out D and trimming. The profile shows a few hundred thousand clones, roughly 90% of them singletons. V was shortened by 6 bases and J by 5 bases, with 20 bases between the two germline ends. The CDR3 contains 15 residues. Germline V CDR1 and CDR2: SGHRS, YFSETQ. These data come from a study of blood T cell repertoires in COVID-19. Study at large: PBMCs, B-cell-depleted T cells, or T cells were the source of the cDNA or gDNA that made up the material.

The V call is TRBV5-1, the J call TRBJ2-5; perhaps TRBD1 as D (6 bases). This clonotype originated in a man aged 40-49 years with acute or convalescent COVID-19. Sequenced input: peripheral blood. The DNA for the CDR3 is TGCGCCAGCACTCCTCTGCAGGGGCGACGGGAGACCCAGTACTTC. Protein product: CASTPLQGRRETQYF.